A selection of T cell receptor beta chains follows, all from one sample in a study of cytotoxic CD8 clonotypes in ibrutinib-treated CLL. Sequenced by immunoSEQ multiplex PCR; TCRdb stores in-frame clones only, minus some. Here the sample spans approximately 210,000 clones, approximately 72% being singletons. The specimen comprised PBMCs, sampled after 24 months of ibrutinib treatment. All receptors come from a human donor with chronic lymphocytic leukemia. Each CDR3 is given with its conserved first and last residue. The D gene is left open where the match is weak. Some rows mark clone size as missing; the rest say once, few, many or name a class of expanded clone.

TRBJ2-3 | TRBV4-3 | NA | NA | CASSQEEGSTDTQYF | TGCGCCAGCAGCCAAGAGGAGGGGAGCACAGATACGCAGTATTTT
TRBJ2-7 | TRBV29-1 | NA | TRBD1 | CSVEPGQGTTYEQYF | TGCAGCGTTGAGCCGGGACAGGGCACAACCTACGAGCAGTACTTC
TRBJ2-7 | TRBV6-6 | few | NA | CASSYSVEQYF | TGTGCCAGCAGTTACTCGGTGGAGCAGTACTTC
TRBJ2-5 | TRBV10-2 | once | NA | CASSDPERETQYF | TGCGCCAGCAGTGATCCGGAAAGAGAGACCCAGTACTTC
TRBJ2-1 | TRBV6-5 | once | NA | CASSQLFSPPEQFF | TGTGCCAGCAGTCAACTCTTTTCACCTCCAGAGCAGTTCTTC
TRBJ1-1 | TRBV7-6 | few | NA | CASSLGQLTLEAFF | TGTGCCAGCAGCTTAGGACAGCTAACGCTTGAAGCTTTCTTT
TRBJ2-3 | TRBV7-7 | NA | NA | CASSVEVRDTQYF | TGTGCCAGCAGCGTCGAAGTTCGAGATACGCAGTATTTT
TRBJ2-7 | TRBV5-1 | NA | NA | CASSLEAYHDYEQYF | TGCGCCAGCAGCTTGGAGGCTTACCATGACTACGAGCAGTACTTC
TRBJ1-2 | TRBV30 | NA | NA | CAWRVASFANYGYTF | TGTGCCTGGAGGGTCGCCTCCTTCGCTAACTATGGCTACACCTTC
TRBJ2-3 | TRBV5-6 | NA | TRBD2 | CASSLAGVDTQYF | TGTGCCAGCAGCTTAGCGGGAGTAGATACGCAGTATTTT
TRBJ1-6 | TRBV6-5 | NA | NA | CASSYGTPVMNSPLHF | TGTGCCAGCAGTTACGGTACTCCTGTGATGAATTCACCCCTCCACTTT
TRBJ2-1 | TRBV27 | NA | TRBD2 | CASSPTTGLAGGKQFF | TGTGCCAGCAGTCCGACAACGGGACTAGCGGGAGGGAAGCAGTTCTTC
TRBJ1-2 | TRBV29-1 | NA | NA | CSVEIVRVDYGYTF | TGCAGCGTTGAGATAGTCAGGGTGGATTATGGCTACACCTTC
TRBJ2-7 | TRBV7-2 | once | TRBD1 | CASSSPGGLGHEQYF | TGTGCCAGCAGCTCCCCAGGGGGCTTGGGCCACGAGCAGTACTTC
TRBJ1-5 | TRBV9 | NA | NA | CASSVDGGVRWPQHF | TGTGCCAGCAGCGTAGATGGTGGGGTTCGGTGGCCCCAGCATTTT
TRBJ2-7 | TRBV5-4 | NA | NA | CASSLFAGSSYEQYF | TGTGCCAGCAGCTTGTTCGCGGGTAGCTCCTACGAGCAGTACTTC
TRBJ2-2 | TRBV18 | NA | NA | CASPGQRNTGELFF | TGTGCCAGCCCGGGACAAAGGAACACCGGGGAGCTGTTTTTT
TRBJ2-5 | TRBV7-8 | NA | NA | CASSLAVRVETQYF | TGTGCCAGCAGCTTAGCTGTCAGGGTAGAGACCCAGTACTTC
TRBJ1-2 | TRBV11-2 | NA | NA | CASSLDGQGDYGYTF | TGTGCCAGCAGCTTAGATGGCCAGGGCGACTATGGCTACACCTTC
TRBJ2-1 | TRBV5-1 | few | NA | CASSLTSTYNEQFF | TGCGCCAGCAGCTTGACCAGTACCTACAATGAGCAGTTCTTC
TRBJ2-5 | TRBV18 | NA | TRBD1 | CASSPWTGGRETQYF | TGTGCCAGCTCACCATGGACAGGGGGCAGGGAGACCCAGTACTTC
TRBJ1-1 | TRBV14 | NA | NA | CASSQVSGTHEAFF | TGTGCCAGCAGCCAAGTCTCAGGGACACATGAAGCTTTCTTT
TRBJ2-5 | TRBV5-1 | NA | NA | CASSSSSGFQETQYF | TGCGCCAGCAGCTCTAGCTCGGGGTTCCAAGAGACCCAGTACTTC
TRBJ1-5 | TRBV27 | NA | NA | CASSLSGYSNQPQHF | TGTGCCAGCAGTTTATCGGGTTATAGCAATCAGCCCCAGCATTTT
TRBJ2-3 | TRBV7-2 | NA | TRBD2 | CASSVAILAGANTDTQYF | TGTGCCAGCAGCGTAGCAATTTTAGCGGGAGCTAACACAGATACGCAGTATTTT
TRBJ1-1 | TRBV5-4 | NA | NA | CASSPFVSGGNTEAFF | TGTGCCAGCAGCCCCTTCGTCTCGGGAGGGAACACTGAAGCTTTCTTT
TRBJ2-3 | TRBV30 | NA | NA | CAWSVGHLKGADTQYF | TGTGCCTGGAGTGTCGGTCACCTAAAGGGTGCAGATACGCAGTATTTT
TRBJ2-5 | TRBV29-1 | NA | NA | CSVAQETQYF | TGCAGCGTTGCCCAAGAGACCCAGTACTTC
TRBJ2-5 | TRBV18 | NA | TRBD2 | CASSPAGVETQYF | TGTGCCAGCTCACCGGCGGGGGTAGAGACCCAGTACTTC
TRBJ1-1 | TRBV6-7 | NA | TRBD1 | CASSYSNRGNTEAFF | TGTGCCAGCAGTTACTCGAACAGGGGGAACACTGAAGCTTTCTTT
TRBJ1-2 | TRBV25-1 | few | TRBD1 | CASSARLSGGGVGGYTF | TGTGCCAGCAGTGCCCGTCTATCAGGGGGCGGGGTTGGTGGCTACACCTTC
TRBJ2-7 | TRBV29-1 | few | TRBD1 | CSVEVGQNSYEQYF | TGCAGCGTTGAAGTGGGACAGAACTCCTACGAGCAGTACTTC
TRBJ2-4 | TRBV5-6 | NA | TRBD1 | CASSPDRVDIQYF | TGTGCCAGCAGCCCCGACAGGGTTGACATTCAGTACTTC
TRBJ2-7 | TRBV7-2 | NA | NA | CASSILTYEQYF | TGTGCCAGCAGCATCCTGACCTACGAGCAGTACTTC
TRBJ1-5 | TRBV19 | NA | TRBD1 | CASGIQGNQPQHF | TGTGCCAGTGGGATACAGGGGAATCAGCCCCAGCATTTT
TRBJ2-2 | TRBV6-1 | NA | TRBD2 | CASSELTSANTGELFF | TGTGCCAGCAGTGAATTGACTAGCGCGAACACCGGGGAGCTGTTTTTT